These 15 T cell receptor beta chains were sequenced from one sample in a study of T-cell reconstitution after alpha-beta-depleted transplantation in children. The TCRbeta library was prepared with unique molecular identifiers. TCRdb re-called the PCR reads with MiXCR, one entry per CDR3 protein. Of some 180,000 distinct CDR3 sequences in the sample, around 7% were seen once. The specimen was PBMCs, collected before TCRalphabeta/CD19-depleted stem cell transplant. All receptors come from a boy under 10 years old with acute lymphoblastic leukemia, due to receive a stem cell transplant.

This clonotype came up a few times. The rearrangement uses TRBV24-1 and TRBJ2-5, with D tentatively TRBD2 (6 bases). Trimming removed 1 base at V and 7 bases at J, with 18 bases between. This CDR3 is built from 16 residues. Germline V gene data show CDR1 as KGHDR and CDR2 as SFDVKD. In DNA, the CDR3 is TGTGCCACCAGTGATTTTTGGACTGGGGAGGTCGGGACCCAGTACTTC. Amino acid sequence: CATSDFWTGEVGTQYF.

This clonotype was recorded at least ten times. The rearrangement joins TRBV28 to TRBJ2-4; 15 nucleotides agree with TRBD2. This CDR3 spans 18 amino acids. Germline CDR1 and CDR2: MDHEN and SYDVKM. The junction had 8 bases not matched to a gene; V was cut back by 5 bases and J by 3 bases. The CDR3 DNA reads TGTGCCAGCAGTCCCGGACTAGCGGGAGGGCGGGACAAAAACATTCAGTACTTC. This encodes CASSPGLAGGRDKNIQYF.

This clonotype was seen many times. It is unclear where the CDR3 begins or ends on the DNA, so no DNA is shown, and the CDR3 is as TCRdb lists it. The CDR3 loop reads CASILDIMGEQFF. V gene TRBV5-1 combines with J gene TRBJ2-1. CDR1 SGHRS and CDR2 YFSETQ come from the germline V gene. The CDR3 adds up to 13 amino acids, both ends counted.

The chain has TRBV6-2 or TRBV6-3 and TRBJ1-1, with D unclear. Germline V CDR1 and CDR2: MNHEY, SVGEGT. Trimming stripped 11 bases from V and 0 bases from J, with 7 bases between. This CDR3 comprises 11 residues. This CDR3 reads CAAAMNTEAFF. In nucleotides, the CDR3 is TGTGCCGCTGCCATGAACACTGAAGCTTTCTTT.

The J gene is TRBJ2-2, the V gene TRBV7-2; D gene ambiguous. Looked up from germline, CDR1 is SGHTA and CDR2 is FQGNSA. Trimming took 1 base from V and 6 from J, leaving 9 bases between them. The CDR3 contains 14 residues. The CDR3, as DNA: TGTGCCAGCAGCTTAGTTTGGTTGTCCGGGGAGCTGTTTTTT. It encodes CASSLVWLSGELFF.

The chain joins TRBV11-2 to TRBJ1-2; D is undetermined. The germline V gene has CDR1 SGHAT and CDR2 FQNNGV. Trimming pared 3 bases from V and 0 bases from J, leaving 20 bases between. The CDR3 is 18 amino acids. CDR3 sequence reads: CASSFPSLAAHSNYGYTF. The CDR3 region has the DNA TGTGCCAGCAGCTTCCCGTCACTGGCGGCCCATTCTAACTATGGCTACACCTTC.

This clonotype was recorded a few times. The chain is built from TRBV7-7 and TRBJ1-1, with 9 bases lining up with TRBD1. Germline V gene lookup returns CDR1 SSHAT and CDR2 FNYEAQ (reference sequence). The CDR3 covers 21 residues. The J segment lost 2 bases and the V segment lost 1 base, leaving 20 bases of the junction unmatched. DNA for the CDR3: TGTGCCAGCAGCTTAGAAACGGGGCGGGGACAGGGTCCCTATACCAACACTGAAGCTTTCTTT. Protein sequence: CASSLETGRGQGPYTNTEAFF.

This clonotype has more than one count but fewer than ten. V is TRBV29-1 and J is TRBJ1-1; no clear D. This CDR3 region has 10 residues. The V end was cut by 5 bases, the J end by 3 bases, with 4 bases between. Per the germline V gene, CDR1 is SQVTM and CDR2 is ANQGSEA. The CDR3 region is CSVLHTEAFF. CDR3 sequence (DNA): TGCAGCGTTCTGCACACTGAAGCTTTCTTT.

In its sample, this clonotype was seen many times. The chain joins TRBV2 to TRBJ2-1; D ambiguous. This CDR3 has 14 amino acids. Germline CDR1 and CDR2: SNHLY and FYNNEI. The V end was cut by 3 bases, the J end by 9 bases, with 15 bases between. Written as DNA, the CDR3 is TGTGCCAGCAGTGAGACGGTGGTCACCAGTGAGCAGTTCTTC. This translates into CASSETVVTSEQFF.

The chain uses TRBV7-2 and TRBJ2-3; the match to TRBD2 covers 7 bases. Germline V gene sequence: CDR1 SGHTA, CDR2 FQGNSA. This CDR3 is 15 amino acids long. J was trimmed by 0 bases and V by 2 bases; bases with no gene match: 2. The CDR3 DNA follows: TGTGCCAGCAGCTTACTGCGGGAGAGCACAGATACGCAGTATTTT. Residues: CASSLLRESTDTQYF.

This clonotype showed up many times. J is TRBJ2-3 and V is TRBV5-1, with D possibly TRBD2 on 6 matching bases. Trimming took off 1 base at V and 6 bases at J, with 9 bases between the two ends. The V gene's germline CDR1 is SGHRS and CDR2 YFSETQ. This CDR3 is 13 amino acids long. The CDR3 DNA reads TGCGCCAGCAGCTTGATGAGCGGGGATACGCAGTATTTT. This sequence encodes CASSLMSGDTQYF.

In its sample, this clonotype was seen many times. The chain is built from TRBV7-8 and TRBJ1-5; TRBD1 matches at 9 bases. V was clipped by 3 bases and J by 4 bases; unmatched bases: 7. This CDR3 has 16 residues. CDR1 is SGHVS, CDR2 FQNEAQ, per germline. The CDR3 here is CASSLDRGMTNQPQHF. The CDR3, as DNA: TGTGCCAGCAGCTTGGACAGGGGAATGACGAATCAGCCCCAGCATTTT.

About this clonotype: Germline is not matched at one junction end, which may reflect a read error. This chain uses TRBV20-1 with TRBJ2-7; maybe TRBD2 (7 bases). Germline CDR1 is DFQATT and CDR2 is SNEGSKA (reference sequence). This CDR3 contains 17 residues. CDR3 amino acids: CSAGEVPRGGTIPEQYF. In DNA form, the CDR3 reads TGCAGTGCTGGAGAGGTCCCGAGGGGGGGTACGATTCCCGAGCAGTACTTC.

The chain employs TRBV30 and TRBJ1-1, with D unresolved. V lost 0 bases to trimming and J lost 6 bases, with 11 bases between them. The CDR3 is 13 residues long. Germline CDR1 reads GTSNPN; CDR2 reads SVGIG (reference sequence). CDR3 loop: CAWSVRFGSEAFF. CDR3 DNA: TGTGCCTGGAGTGTACGGTTTGGATCTGAAGCTTTCTTT.

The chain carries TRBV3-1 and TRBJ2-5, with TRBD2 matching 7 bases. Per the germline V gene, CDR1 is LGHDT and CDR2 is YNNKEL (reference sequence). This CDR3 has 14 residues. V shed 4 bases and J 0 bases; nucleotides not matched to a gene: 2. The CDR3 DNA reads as TGTGCCAGCAGCCCGCGGGGGAACCAAGAGACCCAGTACTTC. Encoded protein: CASSPRGNQETQYF.